Included here is one T cell receptor beta chain sequence, with context. Its antigen is undetermined. The source of the sample is a study of TIL therapy for anti-PD-1-resistant metastatic lung cancer. In the study overall: Median tumor PD-L1 proportion score was approximately 5.7%.

Study-level results: Many TIL product clones were absent from baseline tumor, suggesting clonal contraction.

Time point here: pre-treatment sample, taken before nivolumab and TIL therapy. Tumor tissue came from excised metastases, mostly pleural nodules or supraclavicular lymph nodes. Enrollment ran from late 2017 to January 2020. Germline loops: CDR1 SGHVS, CDR2 FQNEAQ. With 1 base clipped from V and 2 bases from J, the junction kept 6 bases outside the gene matches. The CDR3 extends over 16 amino acids. The immunoSEQ assay was v3. Sequencing depth was approximately 1.8 million read pairs for survey level, roughly 4.5-6 million for deep. The repertoire was sequenced with immunoSEQ multiplex PCR; TCRdb's copy has only in-frame clones and lacks some. The data hold approximately 87,000 clones, with around three fifths observed a single time.

The chain combines TRBV7-8 with TRBJ2-3; 7 nucleotides line up with TRBD1. The sequence was obtained from a person between 30 and 79 years old with non-small cell lung cancer. The sample here was tumor tissue, taken at baseline. The DNA of the CDR3 is TGTGCCAGCAGCTTAGGAAGACAGGGCTTCACAGATACGCAGTATTTT. This translates into CASSLGRQGFTDTQYF. Full variable domain (outside the CDR3, taken from reference TRBV7-8 and TRBJ2-3): GAGVSQSPRYKVAKRGQDVALRCDPISGHVSLFWYQQALGQGPEFLTYFQNEAQLDKSGLPSDRFFAERPEGSVSTLKIQRTQQEDSAVYLCASSLGRQGFTDTQYFGPGTRLTVL.